This T cell receptor beta chain was recovered during a study of blood T cells in healthy people across ages. Study results and limitations: A roughly linear age-dependent decrease characterized TCR beta diversity per million T cells.

V gave up 6 bases and J gave up 4 bases, with 19 bases separating them. The CDR3 totals 15 residues. A second PCR of 7 to 11 cycles used a sample-barcoded 5' primer and a J-beta primer mix. One entry per CDR3 protein results from TCRdb running MiXCR on the 5' RACE reads. The table shows 550,000 to 800,000 distinct CDR3 sequences, with approximately 29% occurring only once. To note about this clonotype: Its specificity is not known. Since a much larger clone is just one base distant, this may be a read error.

Sequenced sample: blood. The chain links TRBV12-3 or TRBV12-4 to TRBJ2-7, with a tentative D call TRBD1 (5 bases). The source is a woman of 80 years or more in good health. This chain's CDR3 is CASRSAPGMIYEQYF. CDR3 nucleotide sequence: TGTGCCAGCAGATCCGCGCCAGGGATGATTTACGAGCAGTACTTC.